The clone carrying this TCR beta chain appeared a few times. The antigen remains unidentified. This entry is derived from a study of response to subunit inactivated influenza vaccine. Per germline, CDR1 SQVTM and CDR2 ANQGSEA. Trimming cost V 1 base and J 6 bases, with 9 bases left between them. The length of the CDR3 is 12 residues. Study-level results: Only a handful of new T cells, the authors suggested, are recruited with each seasonal influenza vaccination.

From the RT-PCR reads, TCRdb called clonotypes with MiXCR, one entry per CDR3 protein. The sample carries 250,000 to 350,000 distinct CDR3 sequences, approximately 20% recorded once. This TCR derives from a man aged 50 to 69 who received an inactivated influenza vaccine. This rearrangement joins TRBV29-1 to TRBJ1-1; D not certain. This specimen was PBMCs from blood, taken around 22 months after vaccination. CDR3 protein: CSVEARASEAFF. Written as DNA, the CDR3 is TGCAGCGTTGAAGCCCGGGCCTCTGAAGCTTTCTTT.